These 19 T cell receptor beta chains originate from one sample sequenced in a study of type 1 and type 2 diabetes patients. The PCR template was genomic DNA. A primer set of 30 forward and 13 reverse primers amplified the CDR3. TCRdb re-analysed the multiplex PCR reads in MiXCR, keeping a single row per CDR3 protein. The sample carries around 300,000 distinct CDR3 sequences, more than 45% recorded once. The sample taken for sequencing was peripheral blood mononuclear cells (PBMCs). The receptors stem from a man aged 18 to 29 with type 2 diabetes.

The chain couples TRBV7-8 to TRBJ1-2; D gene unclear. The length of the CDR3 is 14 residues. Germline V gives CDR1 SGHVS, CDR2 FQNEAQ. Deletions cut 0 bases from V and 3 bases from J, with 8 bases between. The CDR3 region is CASSLAPADYGYTF. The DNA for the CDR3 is TGTGCCAGCAGCTTAGCGCCAGCGGACTATGGCTACACCTTC.

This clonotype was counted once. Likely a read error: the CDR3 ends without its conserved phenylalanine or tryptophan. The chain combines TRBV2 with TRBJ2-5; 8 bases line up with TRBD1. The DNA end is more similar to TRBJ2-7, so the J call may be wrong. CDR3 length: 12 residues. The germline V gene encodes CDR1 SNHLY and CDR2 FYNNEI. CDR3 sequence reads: CASNRDRNEQYS. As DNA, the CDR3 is TGTGCCAGCAATCGGGACAGGAACGAGCAGTACTCC.

The DNA for the CDR3 is TGTGCCACCAGCCTCGAGCCGGGACAGGGAGGATCCGACGAGCAGTACTTC. As protein: CATSLEPGQGGSDEQYF. This rearrangement joins TRBV15 to TRBJ2-7; 9 nucleotides align to TRBD1. CDR1 LNHNV and CDR2 YYDKDF come from the germline V gene (reference sequence). This CDR3 has 17 residues. V was pared by 5 bases and J by 5 bases, with 16 bases of the junction left unmatched. Combining the CDR3 with reference TRBV15 and TRBJ2-7 gives the whole variable domain DAMVIQNPRYQVTQFGKPVTLSCSQTLNHNVMYWYQQKSSQAPKLLFHYYDKDFNNEADTPDNFQSRRPNTSFCFLDIRSPGLGDTAMYLCATSLEPGQGGSDEQYFGPGTRLTVT.

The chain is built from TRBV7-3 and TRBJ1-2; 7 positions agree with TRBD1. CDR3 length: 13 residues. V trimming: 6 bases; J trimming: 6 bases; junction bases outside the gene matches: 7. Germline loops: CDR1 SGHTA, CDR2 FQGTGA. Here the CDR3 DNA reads TGTGCCAGCAGGCTACAGGGGAGTGATGGCTACACCTTC. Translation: CASRLQGSDGYTF.

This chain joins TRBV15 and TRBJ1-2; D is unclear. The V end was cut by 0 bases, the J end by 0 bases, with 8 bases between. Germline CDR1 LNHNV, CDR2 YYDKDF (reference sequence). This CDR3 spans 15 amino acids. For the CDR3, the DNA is TGTGCCACCAGCAGAGAAAGCACTCCTAACTATGGCTACACCTTC. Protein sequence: CATSRESTPNYGYTF.

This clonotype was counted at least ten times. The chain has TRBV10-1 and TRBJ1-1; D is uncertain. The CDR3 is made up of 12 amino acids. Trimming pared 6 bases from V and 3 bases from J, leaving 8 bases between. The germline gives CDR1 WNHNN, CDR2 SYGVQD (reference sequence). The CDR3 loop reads CASRGRDTEAFF. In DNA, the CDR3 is TGCGCCAGCAGAGGTAGGGACACTGAAGCTTTCTTT.

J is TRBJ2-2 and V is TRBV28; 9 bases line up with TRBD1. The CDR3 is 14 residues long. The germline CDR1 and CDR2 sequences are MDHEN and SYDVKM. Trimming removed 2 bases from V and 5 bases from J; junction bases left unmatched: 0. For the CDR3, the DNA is TGTGCCAGCAGTTTAGGGACAGGGACCGGGGAGCTGTTTTTT. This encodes CASSLGTGTGELFF.

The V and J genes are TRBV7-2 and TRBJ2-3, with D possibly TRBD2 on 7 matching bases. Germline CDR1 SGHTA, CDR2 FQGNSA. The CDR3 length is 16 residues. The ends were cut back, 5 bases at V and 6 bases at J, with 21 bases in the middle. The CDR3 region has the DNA TGTGCCAGCAGCCCCCGGGCGGGGGCGTTAAGGGATACGCAGTATTTT. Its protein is CASSPRAGALRDTQYF.

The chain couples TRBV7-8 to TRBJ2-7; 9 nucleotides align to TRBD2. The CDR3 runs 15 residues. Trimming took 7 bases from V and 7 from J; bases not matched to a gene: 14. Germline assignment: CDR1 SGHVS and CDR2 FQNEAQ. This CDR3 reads CASNTGASGIGEQYF. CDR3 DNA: TGTGCCAGCAACACGGGTGCTAGCGGGATAGGTGAGCAGTACTTC.

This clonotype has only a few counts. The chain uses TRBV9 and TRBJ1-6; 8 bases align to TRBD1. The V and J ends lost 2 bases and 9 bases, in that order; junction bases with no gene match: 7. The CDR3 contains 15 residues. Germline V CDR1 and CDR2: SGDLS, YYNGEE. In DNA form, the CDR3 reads TGTGCCAGCAGCGTCTCTGGGACAGGTAGTTCACCCCTCCACTTT. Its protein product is CASSVSGTGSSPLHF.

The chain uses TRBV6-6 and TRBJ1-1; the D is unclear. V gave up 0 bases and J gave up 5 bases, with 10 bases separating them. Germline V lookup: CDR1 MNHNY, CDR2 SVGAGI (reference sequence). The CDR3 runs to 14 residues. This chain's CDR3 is CASSYSNFRTEAFF. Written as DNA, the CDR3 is TGTGCCAGCAGTTACTCAAATTTTCGTACTGAAGCTTTCTTT.

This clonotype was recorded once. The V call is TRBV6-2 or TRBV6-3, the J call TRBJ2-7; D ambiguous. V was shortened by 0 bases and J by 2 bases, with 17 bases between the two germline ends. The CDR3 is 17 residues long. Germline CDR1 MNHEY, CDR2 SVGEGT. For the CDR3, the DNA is TGTGCCAGCAGTTACTCGAAGCAGCGAAAGCTACCCTACGAGCAGTACTTC. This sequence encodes CASSYSKQRKLPYEQYF.

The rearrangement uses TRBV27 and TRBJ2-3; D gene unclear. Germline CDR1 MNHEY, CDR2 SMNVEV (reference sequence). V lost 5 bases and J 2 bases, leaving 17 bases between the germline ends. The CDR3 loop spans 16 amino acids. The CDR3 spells CASSPPSRAVTDTQYF. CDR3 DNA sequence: TGTGCCAGCAGTCCACCCTCTAGGGCAGTCACAGATACGCAGTATTTT.

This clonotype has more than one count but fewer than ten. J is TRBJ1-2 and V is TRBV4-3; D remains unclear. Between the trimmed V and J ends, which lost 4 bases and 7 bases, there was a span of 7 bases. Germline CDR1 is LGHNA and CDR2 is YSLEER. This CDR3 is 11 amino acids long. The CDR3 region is CASSPGIGYTF. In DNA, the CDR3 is TGCGCCAGCAGCCCTGGGATTGGCTACACCTTC.

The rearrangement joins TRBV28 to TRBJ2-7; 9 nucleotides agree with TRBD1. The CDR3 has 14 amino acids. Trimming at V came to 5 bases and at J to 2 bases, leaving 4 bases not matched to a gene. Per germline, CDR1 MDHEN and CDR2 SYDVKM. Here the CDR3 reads CASSTRQGAYEQYF. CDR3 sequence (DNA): TGTGCCAGCAGTACACGACAGGGGGCCTACGAGCAGTACTTC.

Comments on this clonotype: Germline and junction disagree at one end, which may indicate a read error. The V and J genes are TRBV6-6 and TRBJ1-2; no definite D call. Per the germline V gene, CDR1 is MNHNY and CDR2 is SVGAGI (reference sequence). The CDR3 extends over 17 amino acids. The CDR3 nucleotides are TGTGCCAGCAGTTACGACTCTGTTCGAGACAACAACTATGGCTACATCTTC. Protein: CASSYDSVRDNNYGYIF.

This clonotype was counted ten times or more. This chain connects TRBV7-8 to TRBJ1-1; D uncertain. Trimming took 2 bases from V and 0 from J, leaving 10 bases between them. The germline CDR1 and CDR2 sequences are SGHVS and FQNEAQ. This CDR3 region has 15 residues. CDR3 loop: CASSLSRTVNTEAFF. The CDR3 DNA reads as TGTGCCAGCAGCTTAAGTAGAACGGTGAACACTGAAGCTTTCTTT.

CDR3: CASSTGTAGETQYF. The CDR3 DNA reads as TGTGCCAGTAGTACGGGGACAGCAGGAGAGACCCAGTACTTC. The chain joins TRBV19 to TRBJ2-5, with 7 bases matching TRBD1. This CDR3 comprises 14 residues. From germline, CDR1 is LNHDA and CDR2 SQIVND (reference sequence). The J segment lost 4 bases and the V segment lost 4 bases, leaving 6 bases of the junction unmatched.

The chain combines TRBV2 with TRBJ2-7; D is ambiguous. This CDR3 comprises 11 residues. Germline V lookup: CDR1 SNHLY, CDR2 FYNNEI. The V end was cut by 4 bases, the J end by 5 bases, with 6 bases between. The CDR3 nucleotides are TGTGCCAGCAGTGCCCAAGACGAGCAGTACTTC. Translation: CASSAQDEQYF.